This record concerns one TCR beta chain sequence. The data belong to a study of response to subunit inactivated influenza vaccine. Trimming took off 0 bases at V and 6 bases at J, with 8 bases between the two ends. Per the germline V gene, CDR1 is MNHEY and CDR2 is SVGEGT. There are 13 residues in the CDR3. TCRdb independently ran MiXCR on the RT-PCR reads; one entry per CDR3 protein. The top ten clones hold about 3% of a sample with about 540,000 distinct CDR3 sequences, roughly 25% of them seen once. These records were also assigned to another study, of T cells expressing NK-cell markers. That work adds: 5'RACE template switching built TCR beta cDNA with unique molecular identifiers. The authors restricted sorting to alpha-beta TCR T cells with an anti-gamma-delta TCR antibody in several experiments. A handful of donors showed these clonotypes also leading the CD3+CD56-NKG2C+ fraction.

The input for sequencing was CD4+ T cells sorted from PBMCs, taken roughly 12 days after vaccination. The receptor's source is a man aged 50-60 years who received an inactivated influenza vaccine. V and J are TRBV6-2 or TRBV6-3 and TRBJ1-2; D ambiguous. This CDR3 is CASSYSGRNGYTF. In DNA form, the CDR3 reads TGTGCCAGCAGTTACTCAGGCAGGAATGGCTACACCTTC.